A selection of T cell receptor beta chains follows, all from one sample in a study of naive and memory T cell subsets. One entry per CDR3 protein results from TCRdb running MiXCR on the UMI-ligation and nested PCR reads. The sample yields about 160,000 distinct CDR3 sequences, 20% to 25% seen once. The sequenced sample consisted of naive CD4+ T cells from blood. These receptors originate from a human donor in good health. The CDR3 runs from the conserved cysteine through the conserved F or W. The order of the fields is J gene, V gene, D gene, clone size, CDR3 DNA, CDR3 protein. The D gene is left open where the match is weak. For some rows the clone size is stated as once, few or many, or as a class when expanded; others skip it.

TRBJ2-3	TRBV20-1	NA	NA	TGCAGTGCCAACGCTAGGGGGACAAGAAGGCTCAGCACAGATACGCAGTATTTT	CSANARGTRRLSTDTQYF
TRBJ2-5	TRBV20-1	TRBD2	NA	TGCAGTGCTAGGGGTGTTCGGCTAGCGGAAGAGACCCAGTACTTC	CSARGVRLAEETQYF
TRBJ2-1	TRBV5-1	NA	NA	TGCGCCAGCAGCTTGGGCAGTAGAGACAATGAGCAGTTCTTC	CASSLGSRDNEQFF
TRBJ1-1	TRBV7-2	NA	once	TGTGCCAGCAGCTTAGCCAGGAGACGGATGAACACTGAAGCTTTCTTT	CASSLARRRMNTEAFF
TRBJ1-1	TRBV7-8	TRBD1	NA	TGTGCCAGCCGAGATCGACAGGGCGGTCGAACTGAAGCTTTCTTT	CASRDRQGGRTEAFF
TRBJ2-1	TRBV11-2	NA	NA	TGTGCCAGCAGCTCCCCCGCTTCCAATGAGCAGTTCTTC	CASSSPASNEQFF
TRBJ2-2	TRBV18	TRBD2	few	TGTGCCAGCTCACCGCGATTTCTAGCGGACGGGAACACCGGGGAGCTGTTTTTT	CASSPRFLADGNTGELFF
TRBJ2-7	TRBV6-1	TRBD2	NA	TGTGCCAGCAGCCCTGCAGTGGGAGGGCCGTACGAGCAGTACTTC	CASSPAVGGPYEQYF
TRBJ2-3	TRBV29-1	NA	NA	TGCAGCGTTGCTGGGGTATTAGCAGATACGCAGTATTTT	CSVAGVLADTQYF
TRBJ2-7	TRBV6-2/TRBV6-3	TRBD2	NA	TGTGCCAGCAGTGAGCCTAGCGGGAGTTACGAGCAGTACTTC	CASSEPSGSYEQYF
TRBJ2-7	TRBV7-9	NA	NA	TGTGCCAGCAGCTTCCGGGACGGCTCCTACGAGCAGTACTTC	CASSFRDGSYEQYF
TRBJ2-1	TRBV10-3	TRBD1	few	TGTGCCATCAGTGAGTCCGGCAGGGGGCTGGACAATGAGCAGTTCTTC	CAISESGRGLDNEQFF
TRBJ2-7	TRBV29-1	NA	few	TGCAGCGTTGTAAAAATGCCCACCTACGAGCAGTACTTC	CSVVKMPTYEQYF
TRBJ2-3	TRBV10-1	NA	many	TGCGCCAGCAGTGAAGGGGGATCTGGCACAGATACGCAGTATTTT	CASSEGGSGTDTQYF
TRBJ2-3	TRBV3-1	TRBD2	NA	TGTGCCAGCAGCCGAAAATCTCCCACTAGCGGGAGCGCAGATACGCAGTATTTT	CASSRKSPTSGSADTQYF
TRBJ2-7	TRBV7-9	TRBD1	NA	TGTGCCAGCAGCTATGGGGACAGGAGGAGCTCCTACGAGCAGTACTTC	CASSYGDRRSSYEQYF
TRBJ2-1	TRBV3-1	TRBD1	once	TGTGCCAGCAGCCATCGACAGGGCTACTACAATGAGCAGTTCTTC	CASSHRQGYYNEQFF
TRBJ2-2	TRBV11-3	TRBD2	many	TGTGCCAGCAGTCGTCTAGCGGGACGGGAGCTGTTTTTT	CASSRLAGRELFF
TRBJ2-3	TRBV7-9	NA	NA	TGTGCCAGCAGCCTAAACAACCAGGGCACAGATACGCAGTATTTT	CASSLNNQGTDTQYF
TRBJ1-1	TRBV9	NA	NA	TGTGCCAGCAGCGTAGACCCGGTTACTGAAGCTTTCTTT	CASSVDPVTEAFF
TRBJ2-7	TRBV3-1	NA	few	TGTGCCAGCAGCCGGCCCCCCTCCTACGAGCAGTACTTC	CASSRPPSYEQYF
TRBJ2-7	TRBV20-1	NA	NA	TGCAGTGCTAGTTCGGGGTACTACGAGCAGTACTTC	CSASSGYYEQYF
TRBJ1-6	TRBV7-9	NA	few	TGTGCCAGCAGCTTAGTTGTGAATTCACCCCTCCACTTT	CASSLVVNSPLHF
TRBJ2-2	TRBV7-9	NA	few	TGTGCCAGCAGCTTAGTATCCACGAACACCGGGGAGCTGTTTTTT	CASSLVSTNTGELFF
TRBJ1-4	TRBV20-1	NA	few	TGCAGTGCCCAGCCGGGGGGTAATGAAAAACTGTTTTTT	CSAQPGGNEKLFF
TRBJ1-6	TRBV7-2	NA	NA	TGTGCCAGCAGCCTAGGGGGACTTTATAATTCACCCCTCCACTTT	CASSLGGLYNSPLHF
TRBJ2-5	TRBV4-1	TRBD1	NA	TGCGCCAGCAGCCAACTGCGACAGGGCCCCGGGCCGCAAGAGACCCAGTACTTC	CASSQLRQGPGPQETQYF
TRBJ2-5	TRBV5-5	NA	many	TGTGCCAGCAGCTCTCAGGGGGGTTTGGCGGCAGAGACCCAGTACTTC	CASSSQGGLAAETQYF
TRBJ2-7	TRBV7-2	NA	NA	TGTGCCAGCAGCCACCCCTCTAACGAGCAGTACTTC	CASSHPSNEQYF
TRBJ2-7	TRBV9	NA	NA	TGTGCCAGCAGCGTAGGACCGATATTGACCTACGAGCAGTACTTC	CASSVGPILTYEQYF
TRBJ2-3	TRBV27	TRBD1	NA	TGTGCCAGCAGTCTCAAACAGGGGGATACGCAGTATTTT	CASSLKQGDTQYF
TRBJ2-1	TRBV20-1	NA	few	TGCAGTGCTACGACTGATAACAATGAGCAGTTCTTC	CSATTDNNEQFF
TRBJ2-1	TRBV6-5	NA	NA	TGTGCCAGCAGTAATAGAGTGCCCTCCTACAATGAGCAGTTCTTC	CASSNRVPSYNEQFF
TRBJ2-5	TRBV5-1	NA	NA	TGCGCCAGCAGCTTGGATACCCCCGAGACCCAGTACTTC	CASSLDTPETQYF
TRBJ1-1	TRBV19	NA	NA	TGTGCCAGTAGTATGATGGAGAACACTGAAGCTTTCTTT	CASSMMENTEAFF
TRBJ2-7	TRBV20-1	NA	many	TGCAGTGCTAGAGATGTGGGGGCCTCCTACGAGCAGTACTTC	CSARDVGASYEQYF
TRBJ2-3	TRBV5-1	TRBD2	few	TGCGCCAGCGGACTAGCGGGAAGGAGCACAGATACGCAGTATTTT	CASGLAGRSTDTQYF
TRBJ2-1	TRBV29-1	NA	few	TGCAGCGCCGGGACTCTAAATAACGAGCAGTTCTTC	CSAGTLNNEQFF
TRBJ1-2	TRBV20-1	NA	few	TGCAGTGCTAGAGGGCCTGCTAACTATGGCTACACCTTC	CSARGPANYGYTF
TRBJ2-1	TRBV12-3/TRBV12-4	TRBD2	few	TGTGCCAGCAGTTTAAGAGCGGGAGTGGTAGTCAATGAGCAGTTCTTC	CASSLRAGVVVNEQFF
TRBJ1-5	TRBV6-6	NA	NA	TGTGCCAGCAGTACCTCCGGGACTGACAATCAGCCCCAGCATTTT	CASSTSGTDNQPQHF
TRBJ2-1	TRBV5-1	NA	once	TGCGCCAGCAGCTCAATCAGGGCAGGGACAAAGGAGCAGTTCTTC	CASSSIRAGTKEQFF
TRBJ1-1	TRBV3-1	NA	few	TGTGCCAGCAGCCAAGATCGACTCCAGGGTGAGCGGAACACTGAAGCTTTCTTT	CASSQDRLQGERNTEAFF
TRBJ2-3	TRBV20-1	TRBD2	many	TGCAGTGCTAGAGATCATGATAGCGGGGGCACAGATACGCAGTATTTT	CSARDHDSGGTDTQYF
TRBJ1-2	TRBV14	NA	once	TGTGCCAGCAGCCCGAAACTAAACTATGGCTACACCTTC	CASSPKLNYGYTF
TRBJ2-3	TRBV5-1	NA	NA	TGCGCCAGCAGCCTCCGCCCAAACACAGATACGCAGTATTTT	CASSLRPNTDTQYF
TRBJ1-1	TRBV20-1	NA	many	TGCCCTAGAAGCGGCTTAATGAACACTGAAGCTTTCTTT	CPRSGLMNTEAFF
TRBJ2-7	TRBV6-2/TRBV6-3	NA	few	TGTGCCAGCAGTTACTCGAAAAGAGGCGCCTACGAGCAGTACTTC	CASSYSKRGAYEQYF
TRBJ2-1	TRBV12-3/TRBV12-4	TRBD2	few	TGTGCCAGCAGTTTGTGGGGGGGCTCCTACAATGAGCAGTTCTTC	CASSLWGGSYNEQFF
TRBJ2-5	TRBV5-1	NA	few	TGCGCCAGCAGCTTGGCAGCCGTAGTCCAAGAGACCCAGTACTTC	CASSLAAVVQETQYF